The T cell receptor (beta chain) under discussion was sequenced for a study of cytomegalovirus exposure and HLA in healthy donors. Every donor was a healthy person donating bone marrow. Vbeta (60) and Jbeta (13) primers were used in the PCR. The method was immunoSEQ multiplex PCR; TCRdb's version includes in-frame clones alone and lacks a portion of them. The data contain about 60,000 clones, around 80% of them seen just once; the ten biggest clones take up just under 3%. Germline V gene sequence: CDR1 LGHNA, CDR2 YSLEER. This CDR3 contains 14 residues. The V end was cut by 0 bases, the J end by 9 bases, with 14 bases between.

The receptor was isolated from a woman under 40 in good health and CMV-seronegative. V gene TRBV4-3 combines with J gene TRBJ1-2; D is perhaps TRBD1 (6 bases). Sequenced material: PBMCs. CDR3 in amino acids: CASSQEQGSSRYTF. The CDR3 coding sequence is TGCGCCAGCAGCCAAGAACAGGGATCGTCGCGCTACACCTTC.